This is a list of T cell receptor beta chains from one sample in a study of prognosis after radiotherapy for stage I lung cancer. TCRdb redid the calling of the multiplex PCR reads with MiXCR, one entry per CDR3 protein. This table has 9,500 to 15,000 distinct CDR3 sequences, roughly 52% appearing once. Material: PBMCs, obtained before or after stereotactic body radiation therapy (not recorded which). Receptors were obtained from a donor over 45 with non-small cell lung cancer. CDR3s include the opening cysteine and the closing phenylalanine or tryptophan. The order of the fields is V gene, clone size, D gene, J gene, CDR3 protein, CDR3 DNA. A D gene is named only where the DNA matches it firmly. Rows may omit the clone size; those that give it use once, few, many or a size class.

TRBV19	medium-sized	TRBD1	TRBJ2-1	CASSTGGAYNEQFF	TGTGCCAGTAGTACAGGGGGCGCCTACAATGAGCAGTTCTTC
TRBV7-8	many	.	TRBJ1-5	CASSLEASAYSNQPQHF	TGTGCCAGCAGCTTAGAGGCTTCCGCATATAGCAATCAGCCCCAGCATTTT
TRBV19	many	.	TRBJ2-5	CASSGRGFKETQYF	TGTGCCAGTAGTGGACGGGGCTTTAAAGAGACCCAGTACTTC
TRBV3-1	many	TRBD2	TRBJ2-3	CASSHLPRLAGGPDTQYF	TGTGCCAGCAGCCATCTCCCCCGACTAGCGGGAGGACCGGATACGCAGTATTTT
TRBV24-1	.	.	TRBJ2-1	CATSDKGRGRDNEQFF	TGTGCCACCAGTGATAAGGGAAGGGGAAGAGACAATGAGCAGTTCTTC
TRBV30	.	.	TRBJ2-1	CARTLHGGTWNNEQFF	TGTGCCCGGACCCTACATGGGGGGACTTGGAACAATGAGCAGTTCTTC
TRBV7-9	once	TRBD2	TRBJ2-2	CASRPAGGPSTWELFF	TGTGCCAGCAGGCCAGCGGGAGGGCCATCGACTTGGGAGCTGTTTTTT
TRBV11-2	medium-sized	.	TRBJ2-1	CASSLMYSSYNEQFF	TGTGCCAGCAGCTTAATGTACTCCTCCTACAATGAGCAGTTCTTC
TRBV18	many	.	TRBJ1-5	CASSPWGSAGSMQPQHF	TGTGCCAGCTCACCGTGGGGGTCTGCCGGGTCGATGCAGCCCCAGCATTTT
TRBV18	.	TRBD2	TRBJ2-2	CASSPPGLAYTGELFF	TGTGCCAGCTCACCCCCGGGACTAGCGTACACCGGGGAGCTGTTTTTT
TRBV7-7	many	.	TRBJ2-5	CASSLAAGGPETQYF	TGTGCTAGCAGCTTAGCGGCAGGGGGTCCCGAGACCCAGTACTTC
TRBV7-9	medium-sized	.	TRBJ2-7	CASGSDSYEQYF	TGTGCCAGCGGGTCTGACAGTTACGAGCAGTACTTC
TRBV6-1	.	.	TRBJ2-6	CASRELEAWSNVLTF	TGTGCCAGCAGGGAACTAGAGGCTTGGTCCAACGTCCTGACTTTC
TRBV6-2/TRBV6-3	many	.	TRBJ2-5	CASSARQETQYF	TGTGCCAGCAGTGCGCGGCAAGAGACCCAGTACTTC
TRBV27	.	.	TRBJ2-2	CASSCGTVTGELFF	TGTGCCAGCAGTTGTGGTACGGTCACGGGGGAGCTTTTTTTT
TRBV3-1	medium-sized	.	TRBJ1-1	CASSQVVPTNTEAFF	TGTGCCAGCAGCCAAGTTGTCCCGACGAACACTGAAGCTTTCTTT
TRBV7-2	.	.	TRBJ2-3	CASSLVLQGGTDTQYF	TGTGCCAGCAGCTTAGTTTTACAGGGGGGGACAGATACGCAGTATTTT
TRBV30	.	.	TRBJ1-6	CAWSVLVRSAPLHF	TGTGCCTGGAGTGTATTGGTCCGTTCGGCACCCCTCCACTTT
TRBV27	.	.	TRBJ1-5	CASSFIGAGFHQPQHF	TGTGCCAGCAGTTTTATCGGGGCCGGATTTCATCAGCCCCAGCATTTT
TRBV19	.	.	TRBJ1-1	CASRLTAGWTEAFF	TGTGCCAGTAGGCTGACAGCGGGTTGGACTGAAGCTTTCTTT
TRBV15	once	.	TRBJ1-6	CATSRQGHNSPLHF	TGTGCCACCAGCAGACAGGGTCATAATTCACCCCTCCACTTT
TRBV30	.	TRBD1	TRBJ1-2	CAWIGWDRTNYGYTF	TGTGCCTGGATCGGGTGGGACAGGACTAACTATGGCTACACCTTC
TRBV9	many	TRBD2	TRBJ2-7	CASSVGASGHYEQYF	TGTGCCAGCAGCGTAGGGGCTAGCGGACACTACGAGCAGTACTTC
TRBV11-1	once	TRBD1	TRBJ2-7	CASGPGGNSYYQYF	TGTGCCAGCGGTCCAGGGGGCAACTCCTACTATCAGTACTTC